This T cell receptor (beta chain) is drawn from a study of shared T cell receptors in the human thymus. This clone was picked up a small number of times. Trimming took off 6 bases at V and 2 bases at J, with 5 bases between the two ends. Per germline, CDR1 MDHEN and CDR2 SYDVKM. This CDR3 contains 12 residues. Profiling relied on immunoSEQ multiplex PCR, and the TCRdb table lists in-frame clones only, not all of them. In the table there are about 660,000 clones, about 87% of which are singletons. These data also formed part of another study, on human thymus T cells.

This TCR came from a boy less than two years old with a congenital heart defect. The sequencing input was thymocytes. The gene calls are TRBV28 and TRBJ1-5; a possible D gene is TRBD1 (5 bases). CDR3: CASRGRNQPQHF. The DNA for the CDR3 is TGTGCCAGCAGGGGGCGCAATCAGCCCCAGCATTTT.